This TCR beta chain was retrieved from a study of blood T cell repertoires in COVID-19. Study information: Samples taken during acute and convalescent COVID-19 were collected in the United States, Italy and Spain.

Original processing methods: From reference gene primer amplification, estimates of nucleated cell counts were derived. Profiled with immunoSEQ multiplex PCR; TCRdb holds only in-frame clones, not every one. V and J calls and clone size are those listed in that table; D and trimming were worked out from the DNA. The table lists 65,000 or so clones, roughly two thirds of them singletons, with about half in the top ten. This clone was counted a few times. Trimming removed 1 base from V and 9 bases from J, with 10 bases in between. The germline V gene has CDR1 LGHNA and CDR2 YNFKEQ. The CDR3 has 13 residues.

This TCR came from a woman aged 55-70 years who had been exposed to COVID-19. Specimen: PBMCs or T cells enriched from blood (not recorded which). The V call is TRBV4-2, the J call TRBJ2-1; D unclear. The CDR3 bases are TGTGCCAGCAGCCAAGGGCTGGGCACTGAGCAGTTCTTC. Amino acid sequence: CASSQGLGTEQFF.